The T cell receptor (beta chain) described here comes from a study of blood T cell repertoires in COVID-19. Study information: Italy, Spain and the United States were the sources of the convalescent and acute COVID-19 samples. PBMCs, B-cell-depleted T cells, or T cells were the source of the cDNA or gDNA that made up the material.

Participants' reported clinical history set cohort assignment. Participants classified as exposed had met a COVID-19 case within 2 weeks before study entry. This CDR3 spans 13 amino acids. Germline CDR1 reads SQVTM; CDR2 reads ANQGSEA. The V gene end was trimmed by 7 bases and the J gene end by 8 bases; junction bases not matched to a gene: 7. The protocol was immunoSEQ multiplex PCR, while the TCRdb copy is restricted to in-frame clones and leaves out a portion. The sample has hundreds of thousands of clones, 80% to 90% seen once. This TCR was recovered from a woman in her forties or fifties who had been exposed to COVID-19. V and J are TRBV29-1 and TRBJ2-1; 11 nucleotides line up with TRBD1. The sample comprised PBMCs or T cells enriched from blood (not recorded which). The CDR3 reads CSAPGTGGDEQFF. The CDR3 bases are TGCAGCGCGCCCGGGACAGGGGGGGATGAGCAGTTCTTC.